This T cell receptor beta chain was recovered during a study of CD8 T cells in ankylosing spondylitis. Regarding the study as a whole: The study identified a TCR beta motif of 7 or 8 highly homologous variants that appeared characteristic of ankylosing spondylitis blood. Reportedly, significant enrichment of disease-linked clones occurred in matched ankylosing spondylitis synovial fluid.

V lost 5 bases and J lost 11; bases outside the gene matches: 26. The germline V gene has CDR1 SGHVS and CDR2 FQNEAQ. The CDR3 has 19 residues. 5'-RACE, quantitative and with molecular barcodes, yielded the TCR beta libraries. TCRdb passed the 5' RACE reads through MiXCR, listing each CDR3 protein once. Of some 200,000 distinct CDR3 sequences in the sample, approximately 7.3% were seen once. Many counts were recorded for this clonotype. Its antigen is currently unknown. The receptor comes from a male donor with ankylosing spondylitis. The chain joins TRBV7-8 to TRBJ1-4; the match to TRBD1 covers 7 bases. The sequenced sample consisted of blood, either unsorted or a sorted T cell fraction (not recorded which). In DNA form, the CDR3 reads TGTGCCAGCAGCCAAAGGGGGGACAGCGACCCACGGCCCAATCTGAAACTGTTTTTT. This encodes CASSQRGDSDPRPNLKLFF.